This TCR beta chain came from a study of CD8+ T cells in alopecia areata. Study as a whole: Treatment ran 6 to 18 months, with 6 months of follow-up afterward.

There are a few counts of this clone. The antigen remains undetermined. TCR sequencing used cDNA made by reverse transcription of extracted RNA. Method: immunoSEQ multiplex PCR; TCRdb's copy keeps in-frame clones and lacks some. The table has 200,000 to 250,000 clones, 64% seen once. Findings and caveats of the study: On tofacitinib, scalp clonality and expanded CD8+ clones among top 100 fell significantly.

The germline V gene has CDR1 SQVTM and CDR2 ANQGSEA. V lost 0 bases and J lost 0, with 16 bases in between. The CDR3 is 17 amino acids. Sample treatment: oral pan-JAK inhibitor, 5-10 mg twice daily. The sequence derives from a human donor with alopecia areata. The chain joins TRBV29-1 to TRBJ2-3; possible D gene TRBD2, 6 bases. Sequences were derived from CD4+ T cells sorted from blood, sampled at week 4, from a patient treated with tofacitinib. CDR3 amino acids: CSVEDLDASVSTDTQYF. The CDR3 region has the DNA TGCAGCGTTGAAGATCTGGATGCTAGCGTCAGCACAGATACGCAGTATTTT.